The source of this T cell receptor beta chain is a study of blood T cell repertoires in COVID-19. Overall study context: Samples taken during acute and convalescent COVID-19 were collected in the United States, Italy and Spain.

This clone was seen once. This CDR3 has 14 residues. V lost 2 bases to trimming and J lost 8 bases; unmatched junction nucleotides: 7. Germline-derived CDR1 and CDR2 are PRHDT and FYEKMQ (reference sequence). Enrolled through a virtual design, the participants were between 18 and 89 years of age and came from around 25 US areas. Clinical history as reported by participants underpinned cohort assignment. Profiling relied on immunoSEQ multiplex PCR, and the TCRdb table lists in-frame clones only, not all of them. The table includes about 310,000 clones, roughly 90% detected once. This chain joins TRBV13 and TRBJ1-2, with 8 bases lining up with TRBD1. The specimen was PBMCs or T cells enriched from blood (not recorded which). The TCR comes from a woman aged 40 to 50 who had recovered from COVID-19. The chain's CDR3 is CASSLSGQGGGYTF. CDR3 bases: TGTGCCAGCAGCTTATCCGGACAGGGAGGAGGCTACACCTTC.